The present T cell receptor (beta chain) was sequenced within a study of neurological immune-mediated disorders. Study-wide results and limits: Across subjects, expanded clones had no CDR3 amino acid sequences in common, pointing to private repertoires in all groups. HTLV-1-associated myelopathy ranked highest for TCR clonal expansion and multiple sclerosis lowest, beneath healthy controls.

From 15-18 subjects, each sequencing run yielded over 180 million TCR-beta sequences. From the 5' RACE reads, TCRdb called clonotypes with MiXCR, one entry per CDR3 protein. Seen here are some 29,000 distinct CDR3 sequences, 9% to 14% observed once, and the top ten hold about 5.3%. This clonotype was recorded at least ten times. What it binds is not known. The clonotype comes from a woman aged 55-69 years in good health. Material for sequencing was PBMCs.

The DNA for the CDR3 is TGCGCCAGCCCATCTGGAGCTTTCTTT. Encoded protein: CASPSGAFF. The chain uses TRBV5-1 and TRBJ1-1; D gene unclear. Per germline, CDR1 SGHRS and CDR2 YFSETQ. V gave up 7 bases and J gave up 10 bases, with 8 bases separating them. This CDR3 region has 9 residues.